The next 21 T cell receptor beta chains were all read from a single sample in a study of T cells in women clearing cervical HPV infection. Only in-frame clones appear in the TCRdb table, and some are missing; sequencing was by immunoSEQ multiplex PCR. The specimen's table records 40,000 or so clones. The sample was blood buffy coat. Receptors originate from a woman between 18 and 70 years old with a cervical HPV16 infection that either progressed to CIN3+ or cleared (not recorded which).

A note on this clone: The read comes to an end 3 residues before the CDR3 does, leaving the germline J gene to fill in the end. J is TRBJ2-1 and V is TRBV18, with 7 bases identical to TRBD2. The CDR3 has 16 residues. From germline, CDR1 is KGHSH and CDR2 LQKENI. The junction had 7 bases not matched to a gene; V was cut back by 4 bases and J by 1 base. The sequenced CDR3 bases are TGTGCCAGCTCACTACCTAGCGGCGAATCCTACAATGAG. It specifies CASSLPSGESYNE. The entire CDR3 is CASSLPSGESYNEQFF.

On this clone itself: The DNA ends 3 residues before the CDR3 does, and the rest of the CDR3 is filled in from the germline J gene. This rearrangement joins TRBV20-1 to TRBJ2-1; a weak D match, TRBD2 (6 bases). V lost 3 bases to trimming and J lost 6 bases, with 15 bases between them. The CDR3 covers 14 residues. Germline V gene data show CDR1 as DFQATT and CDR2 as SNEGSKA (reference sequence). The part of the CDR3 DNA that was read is TGCAGTGCTAGGATGGGGGGAGAGTCCAATGAG. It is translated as CSARMGGESNE. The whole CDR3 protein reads CSARMGGESNEQFF.

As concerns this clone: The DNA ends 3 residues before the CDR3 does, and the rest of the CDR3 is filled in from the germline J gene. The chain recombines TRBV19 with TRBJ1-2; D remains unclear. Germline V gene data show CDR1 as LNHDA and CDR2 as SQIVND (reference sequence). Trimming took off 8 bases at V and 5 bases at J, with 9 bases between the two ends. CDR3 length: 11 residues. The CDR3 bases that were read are TGTGCCAGTGGTGCGGGGTATGGC. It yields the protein CASGAGYG. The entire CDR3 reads CASGAGYGYTF. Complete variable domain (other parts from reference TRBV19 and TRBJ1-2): DGGITQSPKYLFRKEGQNVTLSCEQNLNHDAMYWYRQDPGQGLRLIYYSQIVNDFQKGDIAEGYSVSREKKESFPLTVTSAQKNPTAFYLCASGAGYGYTFGSGTRLTVV.

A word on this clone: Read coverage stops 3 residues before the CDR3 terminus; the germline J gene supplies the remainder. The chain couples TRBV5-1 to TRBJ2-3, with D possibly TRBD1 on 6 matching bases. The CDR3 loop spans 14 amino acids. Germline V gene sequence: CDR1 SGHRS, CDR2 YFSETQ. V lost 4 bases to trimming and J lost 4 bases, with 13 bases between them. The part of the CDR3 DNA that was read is TGCGCCAGCAGCCCCGGACAGTCCCCAGATACG. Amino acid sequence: CASSPGQSPDT. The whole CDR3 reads CASSPGQSPDTQYF.

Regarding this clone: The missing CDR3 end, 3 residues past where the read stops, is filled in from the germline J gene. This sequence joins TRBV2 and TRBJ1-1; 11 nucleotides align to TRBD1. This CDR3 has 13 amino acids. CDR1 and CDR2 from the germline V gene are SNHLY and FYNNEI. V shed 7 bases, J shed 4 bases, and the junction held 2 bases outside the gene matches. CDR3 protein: CASTGQGATEAFF. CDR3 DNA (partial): TGTGCCAGCACTGGACAGGGGGCCACTGAA.

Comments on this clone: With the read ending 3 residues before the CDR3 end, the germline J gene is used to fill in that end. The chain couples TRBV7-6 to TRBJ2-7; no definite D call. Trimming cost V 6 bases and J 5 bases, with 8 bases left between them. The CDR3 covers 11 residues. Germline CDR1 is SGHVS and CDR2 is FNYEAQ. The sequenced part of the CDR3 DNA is TGTGCCAGCAGTAACACACACGAG. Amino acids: CASSNTHE. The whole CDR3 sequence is CASSNTHEQYF.

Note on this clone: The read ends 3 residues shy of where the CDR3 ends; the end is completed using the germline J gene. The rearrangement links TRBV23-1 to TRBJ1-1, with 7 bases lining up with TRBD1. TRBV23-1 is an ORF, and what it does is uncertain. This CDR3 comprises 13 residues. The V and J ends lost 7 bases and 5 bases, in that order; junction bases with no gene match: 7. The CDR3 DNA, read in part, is TGCGCCAGCACGACAGGGAGGAATACTGAA. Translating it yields CASTTGRNTE. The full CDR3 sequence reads CASTTGRNTEAFF.

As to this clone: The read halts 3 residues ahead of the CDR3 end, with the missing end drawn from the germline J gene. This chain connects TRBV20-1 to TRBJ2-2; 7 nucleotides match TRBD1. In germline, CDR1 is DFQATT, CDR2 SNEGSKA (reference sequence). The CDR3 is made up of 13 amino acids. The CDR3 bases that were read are TGCAGTGCTCGTGGGACAGACCTTTCACCG. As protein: CSARGTDLSP. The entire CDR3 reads CSARGTDLSPLFF.

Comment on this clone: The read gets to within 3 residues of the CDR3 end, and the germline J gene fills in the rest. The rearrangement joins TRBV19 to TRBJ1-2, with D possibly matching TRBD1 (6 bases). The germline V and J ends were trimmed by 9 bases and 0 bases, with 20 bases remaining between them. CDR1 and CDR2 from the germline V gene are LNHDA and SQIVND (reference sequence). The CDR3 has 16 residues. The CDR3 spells CASNWTVTAANYGYTF. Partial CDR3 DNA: TGTGCCAGCAACTGGACAGTCACAGCCGCTAACTATGGC.

This CDR3 reads CATRGVNTEAFF. Partial CDR3 DNA: TGTGCCACGCGCGGGGTGAACACTGAA. V is TRBV19 and J is TRBJ1-1; D ambiguous. The CDR3 end falls 3 residues outside the read, so it is completed with the germline J gene. Per germline, CDR1 LNHDA and CDR2 SQIVND (reference sequence). Trimming cost V 10 bases and J 0 bases, with 9 bases left between them. The CDR3 has 12 residues.

The CDR3 here is CASSPLQGSGANVLTF. The covered CDR3 bases are TGTGCCAGCAGCCCGTTACAGGGCTCTGGGGCCAACGTC. V gene TRBV7-6 combines with J gene TRBJ2-6, with a weak D call TRBD1 (6 bases). The sequenced fragment ends 3 residues before the CDR3 boundary, so the rest is inferred from the germline J gene. Per germline, CDR1 SGHVS and CDR2 FNYEAQ. V dropped 5 bases and J dropped 0 bases, with 11 bases sitting between them. The CDR3 spans 16 residues.

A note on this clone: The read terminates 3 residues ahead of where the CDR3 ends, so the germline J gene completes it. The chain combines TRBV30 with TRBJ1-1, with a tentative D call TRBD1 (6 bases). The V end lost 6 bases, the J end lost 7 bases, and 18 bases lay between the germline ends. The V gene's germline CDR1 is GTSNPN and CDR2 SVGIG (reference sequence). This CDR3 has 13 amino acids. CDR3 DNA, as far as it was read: TGTGCCTGTTTCGACAACAGGGTGGATGAA. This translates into CACFDNRVDE. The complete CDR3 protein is CACFDNRVDEAFF.

The part of the CDR3 DNA that was read is TGTGCCAGCAGCCCGACTAGCGGAGAGGGGGAGACG. It specifies CASSPTSGEGET. In full, the CDR3 reads CASSPTSGEGETQYF. The V call is TRBV7-2, the J call TRBJ2-3, with 9 nucleotides matching TRBD2. The read halts 3 residues ahead of the CDR3 end, with the missing end drawn from the germline J gene. Germline V gene sequence: CDR1 SGHTA, CDR2 FQGNSA. The CDR3 consists of 15 residues.

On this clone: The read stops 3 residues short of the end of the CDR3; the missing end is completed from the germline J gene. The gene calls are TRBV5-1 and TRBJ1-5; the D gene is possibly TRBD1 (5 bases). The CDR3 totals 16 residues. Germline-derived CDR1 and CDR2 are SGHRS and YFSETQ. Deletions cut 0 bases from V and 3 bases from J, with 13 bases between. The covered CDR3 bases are TGCGCCAGCAGCTTGGCTACCAGGGAACTCAATCAGCCC. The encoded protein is CASSLATRELNQP. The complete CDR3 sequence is CASSLATRELNQPQHF.

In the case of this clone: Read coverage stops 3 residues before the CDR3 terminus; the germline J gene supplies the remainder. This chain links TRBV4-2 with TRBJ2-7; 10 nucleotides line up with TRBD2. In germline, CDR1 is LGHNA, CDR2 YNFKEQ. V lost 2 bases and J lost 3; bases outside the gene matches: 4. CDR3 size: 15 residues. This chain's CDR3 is CASSQTRLAGYEQYF. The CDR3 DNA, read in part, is TGTGCCAGCAGCCAAACGAGACTAGCGGGCTACGAG.

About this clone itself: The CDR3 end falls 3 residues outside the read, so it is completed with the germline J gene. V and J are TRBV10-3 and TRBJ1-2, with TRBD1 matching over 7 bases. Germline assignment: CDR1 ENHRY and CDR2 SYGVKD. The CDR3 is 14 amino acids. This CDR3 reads CAISFGQEGEGYTF. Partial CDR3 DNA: TGTGCCATCAGCTTCGGACAGGAAGGAGAGGGC.

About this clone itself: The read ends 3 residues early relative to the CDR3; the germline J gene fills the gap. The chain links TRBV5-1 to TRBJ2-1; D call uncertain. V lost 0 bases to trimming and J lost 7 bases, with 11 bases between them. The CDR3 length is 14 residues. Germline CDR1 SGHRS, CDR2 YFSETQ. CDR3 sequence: CASSLGSGLNEQFF. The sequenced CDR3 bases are TGCGCCAGCAGCTTGGGTTCCGGTTTGAATGAG.

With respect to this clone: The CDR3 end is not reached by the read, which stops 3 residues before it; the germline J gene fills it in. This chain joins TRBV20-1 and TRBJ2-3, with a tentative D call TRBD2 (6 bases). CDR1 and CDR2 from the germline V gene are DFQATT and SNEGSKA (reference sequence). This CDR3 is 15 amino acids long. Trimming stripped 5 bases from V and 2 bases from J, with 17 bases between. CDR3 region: CSAPGTPANTDTQYF. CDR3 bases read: TGCAGTGCTCCCGGGACTCCTGCCAACACAGATACG.

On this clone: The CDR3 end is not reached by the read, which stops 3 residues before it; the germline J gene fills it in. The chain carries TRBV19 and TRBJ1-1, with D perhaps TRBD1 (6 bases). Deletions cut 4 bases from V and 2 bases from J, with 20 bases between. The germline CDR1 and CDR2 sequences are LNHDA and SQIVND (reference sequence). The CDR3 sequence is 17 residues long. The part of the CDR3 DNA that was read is TGTGCCAGTAGTAGCCCTTTCCGGACAGCCATCAACACTGAA. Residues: CASSSPFRTAINTE. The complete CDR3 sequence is CASSSPFRTAINTEAFF.

The CDR3 protein is CSALSSSGGYSTDTQYF. CDR3 DNA (partial): TGCAGTGCCCTTTCCTCCAGCGGGGGATATAGCACAGATACG. The genes are TRBV20-1 and TRBJ2-3; TRBD2 agrees at 8 bases. The read finishes 3 residues shy of the CDR3 end, and the germline J gene is used to complete it. CDR1 and CDR2 from the germline V gene are DFQATT and SNEGSKA (reference sequence). With V trimmed by 6 bases and J by 0 bases, 14 bases remained unmatched. CDR3 length: 17 residues.

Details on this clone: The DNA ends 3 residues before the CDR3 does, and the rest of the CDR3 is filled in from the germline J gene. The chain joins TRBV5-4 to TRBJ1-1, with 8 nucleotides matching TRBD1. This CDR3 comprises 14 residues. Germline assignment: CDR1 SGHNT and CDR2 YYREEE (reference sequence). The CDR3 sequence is CASSFYTGGAEAFF. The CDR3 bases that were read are TGTGCCAGCAGCTTTTACACAGGGGGAGCGGAA.